A single sample is the source of the 11 T cell receptor beta chains below, sequenced in a study of technical replicates of blood from a handful of donors. Assay used: immunoSEQ multiplex PCR; TCRdb lists only in-frame clones, some missing. This table holds 66,000 or so clones, roughly 90% found once. Sequencing was done on a sample of PBMCs. The receptors were sampled from a human donor in good health. Some clones in this sample may be carry-over from other donors' samples.

To note about this clone: This same CDR3 is encoded by further DNA sequences in the sample. V is TRBV19 and J is TRBJ2-1, with TRBD2 identical over 8 bases. The germline V gene encodes CDR1 LNHDA and CDR2 SQIVND (reference sequence). Trimming at V came to 5 bases and at J to 6 bases, leaving 9 bases not matched to a gene. CDR3 length: 15 residues. CDR3 protein: CASSAPGLVFNEQFF. The CDR3 DNA sequence: TGTGCCAGTAGTGCCCCGGGACTAGTCTTCAATGAGCAGTTCTTC.

The chain employs TRBV9 and TRBJ1-1; unclear D gene. Germline CDR1 reads SGDLS; CDR2 reads YYNGEE. This CDR3 is built from 13 residues. The ends were cut back, 4 bases at V and 5 bases at J, with 12 bases in the middle. The CDR3 loop reads CASSPTQRTEAFF. The CDR3 DNA reads as TGTGCCAGCAGCCCGACCCAGAGGACTGAAGCTTTCTTT.

This clone has only one observation. The rearrangement uses TRBV19 and TRBJ2-5; 7 bases fit TRBD1. This CDR3 spans 17 amino acids. Germline V CDR1 and CDR2: LNHDA, SQIVND (reference sequence). Losses at the gene ends were 9 bases for V and 3 bases for J; bases not matched to a gene: 19. This chain's CDR3 is CASKIGGLTGEKETQYF. The DNA of the CDR3 is TGTGCCAGCAAAATAGGCGGGTTAACAGGGGAAAAAGAGACCCAGTACTTC.

The chain joins TRBV10-3 to TRBJ2-1, with 12 nucleotides matching TRBD2. Per the germline V gene, CDR1 is ENHRY and CDR2 is SYGVKD. V lost 3 bases, J lost 10 bases, and 10 bases stayed unmatched. This CDR3 has 16 residues. The CDR3 loop reads CAISDDRTSGVGEQFF. CDR3 nucleotides: TGTGCCATCAGTGACGACCGGACTAGCGGGGTGGGCGAGCAGTTCTTC.

The chain employs TRBV27 and TRBJ2-7; 13 bases align to TRBD2. V gave up 5 bases and J gave up 2 bases; unmatched junction bases: 3. The germline CDR1 and CDR2 sequences are MNHEY and SMNVEV (reference sequence). The CDR3 is made up of 15 amino acids. CDR3 amino acids: CASSRTSGRTYEQYF. In DNA, the CDR3 is TGTGCCAGCAGTCGGACTAGCGGGAGAACCTACGAGCAGTACTTC.

This chain connects TRBV6-6 to TRBJ1-2; 7 bases agree with TRBD1. The trim removed 7 bases at V and 4 bases at J, leaving 9 bases unmatched. This CDR3 has 14 amino acids. The germline CDR1 and CDR2 sequences are MNHNY and SVGAGI (reference sequence). The CDR3 coding sequence is TGTGCCAGCACCATCCAGGGGGAAGCCTATGGCTACACCTTC. As protein: CASTIQGEAYGYTF.

V gene TRBV25-1 combines with J gene TRBJ2-5; 9 bases match TRBD2. The CDR3 runs to 15 residues. The junction had 2 bases not matched to a gene; V was cut back by 2 bases and J by 1 base. CDR1 MGHDK and CDR2 SYGVNS come from the germline V gene. The CDR3 sequence is CASSELAGIQETQYF. The CDR3 DNA sequence: TGTGCCAGCAGTGAACTAGCGGGGATCCAAGAGACCCAGTACTTC.

The chain couples TRBV7-9 to TRBJ2-1; D might be TRBD1 (5 bases). V was clipped by 5 bases and J by 8 bases, with 7 bases between them. This CDR3 region has 11 residues. Germline lookup yields CDR1 SEHNR and CDR2 FQNEAQ (reference sequence). Here the CDR3 reads CASSLGHEQFF. CDR3 in DNA: TGTGCCAGCAGCCTGGGGCATGAGCAGTTCTTC.

The genes are TRBV30 and TRBJ1-6; D remains unclear. CDR3 size: 16 residues. Germline assignment: CDR1 GTSNPN and CDR2 SVGIG (reference sequence). The V end was cut by 2 bases, the J end by 7 bases, with 18 bases between. CDR3 in DNA: TGTGCCTGGAGTCTACGACGAGGCACTGGGAATTCACCCCTCCACTTT. Amino acid sequence: CAWSLRRGTGNSPLHF.

This chain connects TRBV4-1 to TRBJ2-1; TRBD1 is a possible D gene (5 bases). Germline V lookup: CDR1 MGHRA, CDR2 YSYEKL. The CDR3 is made up of 18 amino acids. Trimming cost V 4 bases and J 0 bases, with 19 bases left between them. CDR3 in DNA: TGCGCCAGCAGCCGGGGAAGACCCCAGGGAAGCTCCTACAATGAGCAGTTCTTC. It encodes CASSRGRPQGSSYNEQFF.

The V call is TRBV19, the J call TRBJ2-7, with D possibly TRBD2 on 7 matching bases. V lost 8 bases, J lost 4 bases, and 12 bases lay in between. The CDR3 sequence is 12 residues long. Germline V gene sequence: CDR1 LNHDA, CDR2 SQIVND (reference sequence). Written as DNA, the CDR3 is TGTGCCAGTCGGGGGGCCGATTACGAGCAGTACTTC. This gives the protein CASRGADYEQYF.